This TCR beta chain originates from a study of shared clonotypes between healthy human individuals. Study outcomes and limitations: Sorted-subset sequencing was shown by rarefaction to be incomplete despite large depth.

This CDR3 has 16 amino acids. Trimming cost V 3 bases and J 5 bases; bases outside gene matches: 11. Germline values: CDR1 GTSNPN, CDR2 SVGIG (reference sequence). With respect to this clone: Its antigen remains unknown.

Sequencing used immunoSEQ multiplex PCR; TCRdb keeps in-frame clones, though not all of them. This repertoire shows approximately 2.3 million clones, over 90% found once; its top ten account for about 0.39%. This TCR was recovered from a man aged 18 to 35 in good health. Some clones in this sample may be carry-over from other donors' samples. Material for sequencing was naive CD4+ T cells from PBMCs. Stated subset: CD45RA+ positively selected. The chain employs TRBV30 and TRBJ1-1; 11 bases agree with TRBD1. The CDR3 loop reads CAWSAWDRGDQTEAFF. The CDR3 nucleotides are TGTGCCTGGAGCGCATGGGACAGGGGGGATCAAACTGAAGCTTTCTTT.